This passage covers 23 T cell receptor beta chains from one sample sequenced in a study of cytomegalovirus exposure and HLA in healthy donors. Repertoires were generated with immunoSEQ multiplex PCR, while TCRdb's copy carries only in-frame clones and drops some. The profile shows roughly 300,000 clones, about 85% of them singletons. The specimen sequenced was PBMCs. These receptors were obtained from a woman aged 25 to 39 in good health and CMV-seropositive.

This clone was detected once. The chain has TRBV7-2 and TRBJ2-7; D not certain. Trimming cost V 7 bases and J 3 bases, with 7 bases left between them. Germline CDR1 SGHTA, CDR2 FQGNSA. This CDR3 is 11 amino acids long. CDR3 in amino acids: CASTQNYEQYF. In DNA, the CDR3 is TGTGCCAGCACCCAGAACTACGAGCAGTACTTC.

The chain uses TRBV7-6 and TRBJ1-2; 8 nucleotides align to TRBD1. Trimming at V came to 4 bases and at J to 5 bases, leaving 6 bases not matched to a gene. CDR1 is SGHVS, CDR2 FNYEAQ, per germline. This CDR3 region has 14 residues. CDR3 residues: CASSSQGERYGYTF. The CDR3 nucleotides read TGTGCCAGCAGCTCACAGGGGGAACGGTATGGCTACACCTTC.

V gene TRBV7-2 combines with J gene TRBJ1-1; TRBD1 is a possible D gene (6 bases). Trimming removed 5 bases at V and 0 bases at J, with 13 bases between. CDR1 is SGHTA and CDR2 is FQGNSA in the germline V gene. This CDR3 has 15 residues. The CDR3 DNA is TGTGCCAGCAGCGCCTTACAGGGAATGAACACTGAAGCTTTCTTT. This sequence encodes CASSALQGMNTEAFF.

This clone was seen a handful of times. The genes are TRBV13 and TRBJ1-1; tentatively, D is TRBD1 (5 bases). CDR3 length equals 12 residues. V shed 5 bases and J shed 10 bases, with 14 bases lying between them. CDR1 is PRHDT, CDR2 FYEKMQ, per germline (reference sequence). CDR3 nucleotides: TGTGCCAGCAGCCGGGGGAGGGGTGGAGCTTTCTTT. This sequence encodes CASSRGRGGAFF. The full variable domain, with the rest looked up from reference TRBV13 and TRBJ1-1, is AAGVIQSPRHLIKEKRETATLKCYPIPRHDTVYWYQQGPGQDPQFLISFYEKMQSDKGSIPDRFSAQQFSDYHSELNMSSLELGDSALYFCASSRGRGGAFFGQGTRLTVV.

The rearrangement uses TRBV27 and TRBJ2-1; 9 bases are shared with TRBD2. Germline CDR1 reads MNHEY; CDR2 reads SMNVEV (reference sequence). The CDR3 is 16 residues long. After removal of 5 bases from V and 3 bases from J, the junction contained 8 bases not matched to a gene. CDR3 in DNA: TGTGCCAGCAGTGCCCCCGAGACTAGCGGCTACAATGAGCAGTTCTTC. Amino acid sequence: CASSAPETSGYNEQFF.

The gene calls are TRBV6-4 and TRBJ2-3; D unresolved. V was pared by 3 bases and J by 2 bases, with 12 bases between. The CDR3 has 15 residues. The germline CDR1 and CDR2 sequences are MRHNA and SNTAGT. Here the CDR3 reads CASSERAENTDTQYF. The CDR3 DNA sequence: TGTGCCAGCAGTGAGCGTGCGGAGAACACAGATACGCAGTATTTT.

The chain links TRBV9 to TRBJ2-1; D possibly uses TRBD1 or TRBD2 (5 bases each). There are 14 residues in the CDR3. CDR1 and CDR2 from the germline V gene are SGDLS and YYNGEE. V lost 0 bases and J 7 bases, leaving 11 bases between the germline ends. CDR3 region: CASSVGGPSNEQFF. CDR3 coding DNA: TGTGCCAGCAGCGTAGGGGGACCTAGTAATGAGCAGTTCTTC.

This chain links TRBV5-1 with TRBJ2-1; D is possibly TRBD2 (6 bases). CDR3 size: 17 residues. CDR1 and CDR2 from the germline V gene are SGHRS and YFSETQ. Trimming removed 0 bases from V and 0 bases from J, with 13 bases in between. The CDR3 coding sequence is TGCGCCAGCAGCTTGGAGAGGCGGAGGGCCTCCTACAATGAGCAGTTCTTC. Its translation is CASSLERRRASYNEQFF.

The rearrangement links TRBV5-6 to TRBJ2-7, with D maybe TRBD2 (5 bases). Trimming removed 4 bases from V and 5 bases from J, with 19 bases in between. Germline V gene sequence: CDR1 SGHDT, CDR2 YYEEEE. This CDR3 comprises 15 residues. CDR3 in DNA: TGTGCCAGCAGCCCCCCGCCTAGCCTCGACCACGAGCAGTACTTC. Protein sequence: CASSPPPSLDHEQYF.

The chain recombines TRBV4-3 with TRBJ2-7; no firm D call. V lost 0 bases to trimming and J lost 0 bases, with 9 bases between them. Per germline, CDR1 LGHNA and CDR2 YSLEER. This CDR3 contains 15 residues. The CDR3 nucleotides read TGCGCCAGCAGCCAAGATCGGGCGAGCTCCTACGAGCAGTACTTC. This encodes CASSQDRASSYEQYF.

This chain links TRBV2 with TRBJ2-1; TRBD1 is a possible D gene (6 bases). Germline V lookup: CDR1 SNHLY, CDR2 FYNNEI. This CDR3 is 15 amino acids long. V lost 8 bases and J 8 bases, leaving 22 bases between the germline ends. The CDR3 loop is CASSLTGSLSDEQFF. For the CDR3, the DNA is TGTGCCAGCTCACTTACAGGGTCCTTGAGTGATGAGCAGTTCTTC.

This clone has a handful of counts. The chain couples TRBV28 to TRBJ2-7, with D possibly being TRBD1 (6 bases). CDR3 length: 11 amino acids. Trimming cost V 4 bases and J 11 bases, with 12 bases left between them. Per germline, CDR1 MDHEN and CDR2 SYDVKM. The CDR3 region is CASSWGQGKYF. The CDR3 DNA sequence: TGTGCCAGCAGTTGGGGGCAGGGGAAGTACTTC.

This clone was detected a few times. The chain recombines TRBV6-5 with TRBJ1-1, with D possibly matching TRBD1 (5 bases). Germline V CDR1 and CDR2: MNHEY, SVGAGI. V shed 6 bases and J shed 4 bases, with 9 bases lying between them. The length of the CDR3 is 12 residues. The CDR3 coding sequence is TGTGCCAGCAGCGGGACTACCACTGAAGCTTTCTTT. Protein: CASSGTTTEAFF.

The rearrangement links TRBV15 to TRBJ2-2; TRBD2 matches 13 bases. The germline gives CDR1 LNHNV, CDR2 YYDKDF (reference sequence). V was clipped by 1 base and J by 3 bases; unmatched bases: 5. The CDR3 has 18 residues. CDR3 amino acids: CATSRALAGGWDTGELFF. The CDR3 DNA sequence: TGTGCCACCAGCAGAGCACTAGCGGGGGGGTGGGACACCGGGGAGCTGTTTTTT.

The chain couples TRBV27 to TRBJ2-7; tentative D call: TRBD2 (5 bases). The CDR3 has 14 residues. The germline CDR1 and CDR2 sequences are MNHEY and SMNVEV (reference sequence). The V gene lost 4 bases and the J gene lost 0 bases, with 10 bases spanning the gap. The CDR3 here is CASSSWTSSYEQYF. As DNA, the CDR3 is TGTGCCAGCAGTTCGTGGACTTCCTCCTACGAGCAGTACTTC.

V gene TRBV6-1 combines with J gene TRBJ2-7; TRBD1 is a possible D gene (5 bases). This CDR3 is built from 14 residues. V was pared by 6 bases and J by 3 bases, with 15 bases between. Germline assignment: CDR1 MNHNS and CDR2 SASEGT. The DNA of the CDR3 is TGTGCCAGCAGCAGGGCAAGGGCAGACTACGAGCAGTACTTC. It specifies CASSRARADYEQYF.

V and J are TRBV5-6 and TRBJ2-3; TRBD1 aligns across 8 bases. Trimming cost V 0 bases and J 2 bases; bases outside gene matches: 2. Germline lookup yields CDR1 SGHDT and CDR2 YYEEEE. The CDR3 loop spans 15 amino acids. This CDR3 reads CASSLGTGYTDTQYF. The CDR3 DNA sequence: TGTGCCAGCAGCTTGGGGACAGGGTACACAGATACGCAGTATTTT.

The CDR3, as DNA: TGTGCCAGCAGTGACAGGGTTTCTGGAAACACCATATATTTT. Protein: CASSDRVSGNTIYF. V and J are TRBV2 and TRBJ1-3; tentative D call: TRBD1 (5 bases). Germline V gives CDR1 SNHLY, CDR2 FYNNEI. This CDR3 spans 14 amino acids. Between the trimmed V and J ends, which lost 3 bases and 1 base, there was a span of 7 bases.

The chain recombines TRBV9 with TRBJ2-7; D is undetermined. The length of the CDR3 is 16 residues. Germline V CDR1 and CDR2: SGDLS, YYNGEE. With 0 bases removed from V and 5 bases from J, the gap between germline ends came to 18 bases. The CDR3 coding sequence is TGTGCCAGCAGCGTAGCTACGGCTTCAGACGGTAACGAGCAGTACTTC. It encodes CASSVATASDGNEQYF.

Comment on this clone: Other DNA sequences in the sample encode the same CDR3. V usage is TRBV29-1 and J usage is TRBJ2-2; tentative D call: TRBD1 (5 bases). CDR3 length: 13 residues. Germline values: CDR1 SQVTM, CDR2 ANQGSEA. Trimming removed 5 bases from V and 1 base from J, with 8 bases in between. Here the CDR3 reads CSVQTVNTGELFF. CDR3 nucleotides: TGCAGCGTTCAGACAGTGAACACCGGGGAGCTGTTTTTT.

The chain is built from TRBV6-5 and TRBJ2-3; 7 bases agree with TRBD2. CDR1 and CDR2 from the germline V gene are MNHEY and SVGAGI. Germline trimming cut 2 bases from V and 0 bases from J; bases unmatched to any gene: 5. CDR3 size: 16 residues. CDR3 nucleotides: TGTGCCAGCAGTTACAGAGGTAGCGGGAGCACAGATACGCAGTATTTT. Translating gives CASSYRGSGSTDTQYF.

The chain carries TRBV6-5 and TRBJ1-5, with 10 positions matching TRBD1. CDR1 and CDR2 from the germline V gene are MNHEY and SVGAGI. The trim removed 6 bases at V and 6 bases at J, leaving 8 bases unmatched. This CDR3 spans 15 amino acids. Written as DNA, the CDR3 is TGTGCCAGCAGCACGGGACAGGGGAGGCGTCAGCCCCAGCATTTT. Protein product: CASSTGQGRRQPQHF.

The chain has TRBV30 and TRBJ1-3, with 7 bases identical to TRBD1. CDR1 and CDR2 (germline): GTSNPN, SVGIG (reference sequence). This CDR3 spans 16 amino acids. Trimming cost V 4 bases and J 0 bases; bases outside gene matches: 9. CDR3 in DNA: TGTGCCTGGACTGGTGCGACAGGGTTCTCTGGAAACACCATATATTTT. Translated, it gives CAWTGATGFSGNTIYF. Filled out from reference TRBV30 and TRBJ1-3, the complete variable domain reads SQTIHQWPATLVQPVGSPLSLECTVEGTSNPNLYWYRQAAGRGLQLLFYSVGIGQISSEVPQNLSASRPQDRQFILSSKKLLLSDSGFYLCAWTGATGFSGNTIYFGEGSWLTVV.